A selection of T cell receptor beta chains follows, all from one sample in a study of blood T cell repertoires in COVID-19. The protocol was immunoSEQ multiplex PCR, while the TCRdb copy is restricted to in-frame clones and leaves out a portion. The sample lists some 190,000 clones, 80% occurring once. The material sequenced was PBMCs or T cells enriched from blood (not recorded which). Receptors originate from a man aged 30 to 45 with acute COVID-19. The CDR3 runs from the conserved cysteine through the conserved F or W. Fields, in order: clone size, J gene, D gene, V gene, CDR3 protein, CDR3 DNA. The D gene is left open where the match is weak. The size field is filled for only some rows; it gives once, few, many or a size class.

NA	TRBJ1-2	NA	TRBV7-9	CASSAWTVNYGYTF	TGTGCCAGCAGCGCCTGGACAGTAAACTATGGCTACACCTTC
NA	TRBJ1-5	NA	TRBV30	CAWSVQSNQPQHF	TGTGCCTGGAGTGTCCAGTCCAATCAGCCCCAGCATTTT
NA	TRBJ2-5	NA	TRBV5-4	CASSLKLGGETQYF	TGTGCCAGCAGCTTGAAACTAGGGGGAGAGACCCAGTACTTC
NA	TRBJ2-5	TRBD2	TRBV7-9	CASSLGQGGDATQYF	TGTGCCAGCAGCTTAGGGCAGGGAGGGGACGCGACCCAGTACTTC
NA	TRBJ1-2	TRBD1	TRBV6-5	CASSQTGAGGYTF	TGTGCCAGCAGTCAGACAGGGGCTGGTGGCTACACCTTC
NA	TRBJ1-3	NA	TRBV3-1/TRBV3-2	CASSLRQGNTIYF	TGTGCCAGCAGCCTTAGACAGGGAAACACCATATATTTT
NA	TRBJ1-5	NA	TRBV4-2	CASSQPASGNQPQHF	TGTGCCAGCAGCCAACCTGCTTCGGGAAATCAGCCCCAGCATTTT
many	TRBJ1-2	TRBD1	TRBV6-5	CASSGQGGYTF	TGTGCCAGCAGCGGACAGGGTGGCTACACCTTC
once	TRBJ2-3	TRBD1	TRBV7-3	CASSRQGTTDTQYF	TGTGCCAGCAGCCGACAGGGGACCACAGATACGCAGTATTTT
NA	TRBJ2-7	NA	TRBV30	CAWSASAGQYF	TGTGCCTGGAGTGCCTCAGCGGGGCAGTACTTC
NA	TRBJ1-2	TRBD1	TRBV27	CASKPGQANYGYTF	TGTGCCAGCAAACCGGGACAGGCTAACTATGGCTACACCTTC
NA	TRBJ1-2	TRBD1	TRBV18	CASSPPTGGSYGYTF	TGTGCCAGCTCACCTCCGACAGGGGGCAGCTATGGCTACACCTTC
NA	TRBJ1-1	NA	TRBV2	CASSERARTLFF	TGTGCCAGCAGTGAACGAGCAAGGACTCTTTTCTTT
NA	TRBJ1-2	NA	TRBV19	CASSWGVNYGYTF	TGTGCCAGTAGCTGGGGGGTTAACTATGGCTACACCTTC
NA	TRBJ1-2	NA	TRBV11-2	CASSLVTGYGYTF	TGTGCCAGCAGCTTAGTTACGGGATATGGCTACACCTTC
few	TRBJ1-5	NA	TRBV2	CASLEDFRQPQHF	TGTGCCAGCCTCGAGGACTTCAGACAGCCCCAGCATTTT
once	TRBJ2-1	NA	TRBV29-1	CSTWHLNEQFF	TGCAGCACCTGGCACCTCAATGAGCAGTTCTTC
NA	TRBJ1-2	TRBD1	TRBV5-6	CASSQGTGWTYGYTF	TGTGCCAGCAGCCAAGGGACAGGGTGGACCTATGGCTACACCTTC
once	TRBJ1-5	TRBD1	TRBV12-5	CASGLFPPGTEKYSNQPQHF	TGTGCTAGTGGTTTGTTCCCACCCGGGACAGAAAAATATAGCAATCAGCCCCAGCATTTT
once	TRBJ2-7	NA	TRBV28	CASTLYEQYF	TGTGCCAGCACCCTCTACGAGCAGTACTTC
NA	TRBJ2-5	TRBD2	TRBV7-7	CASSPSAPRLAGVRETQYF	TGTGCCAGCAGCCCATCAGCGCCGAGACTAGCGGGGGTAAGAGAGACCCAGTACTTC
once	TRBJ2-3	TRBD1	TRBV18	CASSPLGTGMGTDTQYF	TGTGCCAGCTCACCTCTCGGGACAGGGATGGGGACAGATACGCAGTATTTT
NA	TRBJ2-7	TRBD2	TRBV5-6	CASSLDSGGPYEQYF	TGTGCCAGCAGCCTAGACTCGGGGGGGCCCTACGAGCAGTACTTC
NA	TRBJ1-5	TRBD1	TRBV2	CASSGGTGGYQPQHF	TGTGCCAGCAGTGGGGGGACAGGGGGGTATCAGCCCCAGCATTTT
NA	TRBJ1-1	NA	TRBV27	CASTLLGGQNTEAFF	TGTGCCAGCACCCTCCTGGGCGGACAGAACACTGAAGCTTTCTTT
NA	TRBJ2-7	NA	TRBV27	CASSLVGGSLTYEQYF	TGTGCCAGCAGTTTAGTTGGGGGCTCACTTACCTACGAGCAGTACTTC
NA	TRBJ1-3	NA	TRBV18	CASSPPGLSGNTIYF	TGTGCCAGCTCACCACCGGGACTCTCTGGAAACACCATATATTTT
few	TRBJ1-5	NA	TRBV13	CASSFGRQPQHF	TGTGCCAGCAGCTTTGGTCGGCAGCCCCAGCATTTT
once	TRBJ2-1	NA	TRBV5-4	CASSPPGIPGDEQFF	TGTGCCAGCAGCCCACCGGGAATCCCCGGAGATGAGCAGTTCTTC
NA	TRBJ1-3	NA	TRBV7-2	CASSALVGAGGNTIYF	TGTGCCAGCAGCGCACTTGTGGGGGCGGGTGGAAACACCATATATTTT
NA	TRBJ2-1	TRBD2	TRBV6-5	CASRPTSGINNEQFF	TGTGCCAGCAGGCCGACTAGCGGGATTAACAATGAGCAGTTCTTC
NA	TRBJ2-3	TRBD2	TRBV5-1	CASSRLAGGTDTQYF	TGCGCCAGCAGCCGACTAGCGGGGGGCACAGATACGCAGTATTTT
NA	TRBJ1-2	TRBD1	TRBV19	CASSIVDRAVNGYTF	TGTGCCAGTAGTATAGTCGACAGGGCGGTCAACGGCTACACCTTC
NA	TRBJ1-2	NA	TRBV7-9	CASSVDLTGGDGYTF	TGTGCCAGCAGCGTCGACCTGACAGGAGGAGATGGCTACACCTTC
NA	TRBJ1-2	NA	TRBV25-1	CASSAGVGTMNYGYTF	TGTGCCAGCAGTGCGGGTGTGGGGACAATGAACTATGGCTACACCTTC
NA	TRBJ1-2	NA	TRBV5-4	CASSLDGDLGYTF	TGTGCCAGCAGCTTGGACGGGGATCTTGGCTACACCTTC
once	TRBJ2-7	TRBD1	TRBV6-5	CATREQGAVGEQYF	TGTGCCACCCGGGAACAGGGGGCAGTCGGCGAGCAGTACTTC
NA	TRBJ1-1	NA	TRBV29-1	CSTGGRNTEAFF	TGCAGCACCGGGGGACGGAACACTGAAGCTTTCTTT